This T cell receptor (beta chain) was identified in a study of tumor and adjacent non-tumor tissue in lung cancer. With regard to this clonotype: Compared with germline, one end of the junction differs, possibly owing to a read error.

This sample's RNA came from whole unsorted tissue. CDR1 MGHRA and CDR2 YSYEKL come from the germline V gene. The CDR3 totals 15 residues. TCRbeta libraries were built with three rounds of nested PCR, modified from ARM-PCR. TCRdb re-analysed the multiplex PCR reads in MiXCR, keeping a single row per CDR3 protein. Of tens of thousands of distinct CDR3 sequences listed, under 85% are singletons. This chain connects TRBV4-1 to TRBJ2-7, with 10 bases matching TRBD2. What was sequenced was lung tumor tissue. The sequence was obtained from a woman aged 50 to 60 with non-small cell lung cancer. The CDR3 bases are TGCGCCAGCAGCCAATGCACTAGCGGGATCTACAAGCAGTACTTC. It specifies CASSQCTSGIYKQYF.